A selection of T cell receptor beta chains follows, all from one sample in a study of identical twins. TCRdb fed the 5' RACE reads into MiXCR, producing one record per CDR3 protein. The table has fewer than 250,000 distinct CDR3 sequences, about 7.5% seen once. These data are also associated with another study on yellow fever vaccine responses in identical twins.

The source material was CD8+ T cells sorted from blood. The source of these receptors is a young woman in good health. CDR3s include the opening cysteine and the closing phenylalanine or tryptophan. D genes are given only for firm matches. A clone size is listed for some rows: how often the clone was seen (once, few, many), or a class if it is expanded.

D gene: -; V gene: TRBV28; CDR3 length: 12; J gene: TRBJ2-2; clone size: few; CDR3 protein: CASRPGFGELFF; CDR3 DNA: TGTGCCAGCAGACCCGGGTTCGGGGAGCTGTTTTTT
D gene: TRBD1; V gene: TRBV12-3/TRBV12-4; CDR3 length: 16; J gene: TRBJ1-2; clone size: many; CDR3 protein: CASSLTGDTWLYGYTF; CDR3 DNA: TGTGCCAGCAGCCTGACAGGGGATACCTGGCTTTATGGCTACACCTTC
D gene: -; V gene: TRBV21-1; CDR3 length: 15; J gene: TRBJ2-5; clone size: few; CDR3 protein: CASTKRTSGRETQYF; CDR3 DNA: TGTGCCAGCACAAAAAGGACTAGCGGGAGGGAGACCCAGTACTTC
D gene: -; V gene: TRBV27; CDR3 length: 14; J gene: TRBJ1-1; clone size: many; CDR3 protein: CASSLFAENTEAFF; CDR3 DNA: TGTGCCAGCAGTTTATTTGCGGAAAACACTGAAGCTTTCTTT
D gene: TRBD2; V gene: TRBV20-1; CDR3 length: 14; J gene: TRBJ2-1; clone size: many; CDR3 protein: CSARELAGYNEQFF; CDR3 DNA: TGCAGTGCTAGAGAGCTAGCGGGATACAATGAGCAGTTCTTC
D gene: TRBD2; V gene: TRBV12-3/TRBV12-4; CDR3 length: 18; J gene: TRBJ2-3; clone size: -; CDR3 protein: CALSLALVSSGGTDTQYF; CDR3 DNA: TGTGCCCTCAGTTTAGCGCTAGTGTCTAGCGGGGGAACAGATACGCAGTATTTT
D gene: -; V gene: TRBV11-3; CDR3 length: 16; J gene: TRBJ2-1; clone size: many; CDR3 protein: CASSLGGAPSYNEQFF; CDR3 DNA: TGTGCCAGCAGCTTAGGAGGCGCACCCTCCTACAATGAGCAGTTCTTC
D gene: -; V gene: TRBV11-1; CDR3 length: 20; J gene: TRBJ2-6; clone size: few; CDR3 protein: CASSSDDPGSLLSGANVLTF; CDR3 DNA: TGTGCCAGCAGCTCCGACGACCCCGGGTCGCTTCTATCTGGGGCCAACGTCCTGACTTTC
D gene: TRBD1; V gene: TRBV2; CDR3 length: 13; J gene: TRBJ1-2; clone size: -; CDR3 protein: CASSVGQGNGYTF; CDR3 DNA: TGTGCCAGCAGTGTGGGACAGGGGAATGGCTACACCTTC
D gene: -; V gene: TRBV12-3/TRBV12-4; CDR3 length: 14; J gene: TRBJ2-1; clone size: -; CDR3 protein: CASRGPGGNNEQFF; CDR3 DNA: TGTGCCAGCAGGGGGCCCGGGGGAAACAATGAGCAGTTCTTC
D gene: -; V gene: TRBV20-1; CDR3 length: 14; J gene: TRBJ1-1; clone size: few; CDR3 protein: CRATVGDANTEAFF; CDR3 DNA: TGCCGCGCGACTGTAGGGGACGCGAACACTGAAGCTTTCTTT
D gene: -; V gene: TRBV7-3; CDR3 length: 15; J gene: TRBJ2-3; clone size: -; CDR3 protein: CASSLTGGRRDTQYF; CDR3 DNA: TGTGCCAGCAGCTTAACTGGCGGCAGGCGGGATACGCAGTATTTT
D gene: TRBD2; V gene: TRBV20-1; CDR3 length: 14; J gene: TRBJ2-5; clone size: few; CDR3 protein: CSARTSGGMETQYF; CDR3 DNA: TGCAGTGCCCGGACTAGCGGGGGGATGGAGACCCAGTACTTC
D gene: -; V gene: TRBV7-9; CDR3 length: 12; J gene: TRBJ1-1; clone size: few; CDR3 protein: CASSLAPDEAFF; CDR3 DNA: TGTGCCAGCAGCTTAGCGCCTGATGAAGCTTTCTTT